The clone carrying this T cell receptor beta chain is a singleton in its sample. Its antigen is as yet unknown. Mismatch with germline at one junction end may stem from a read error. This record comes from a study of tumor and adjacent non-tumor tissue in lung cancer. CDR3 length: 16 amino acids. Germline CDR1 is LGHNA and CDR2 is YSLEER. This sample's RNA came from whole unsorted tissue. The normal lung tissue was taken more than 3 cm from the tumor edge. The library came from three nested PCR rounds adapted from ARM-PCR protocols. Via MiXCR, TCRdb re-called the multiplex PCR reads, giving one row per CDR3 protein. The sample has more than 85,000 distinct CDR3 sequences; about 60% are singletons. Study conclusions and caveats: Normal lung showed higher cumulative top 100 clone frequency than tumor.

The sequence was collected from a man aged 25 to 40 with non-small cell lung cancer. The chain employs TRBV4-3 and TRBJ2-7, with D hard to call. Input material: distant non-tumor lung tissue. As DNA, the CDR3 is TGCGCCAGCAGCCAGTCTGGTCGGACGGACCCCTACAAGCAGTACTTC. This codes for CASSQSGRTDPYKQYF.